These 26 T cell receptor beta chains were sequenced from one sample in a study of CD8+CD57+ T cells in acquired aplastic anemia. Genomic DNA templated the TCR beta VDJ and CDR3 profiling. TCRdb fed the reads into MiXCR, producing one record per CDR3 protein. This table holds hundreds of thousands of distinct CDR3 sequences, less than 35% found once. Patients chosen for sequencing had shown CD8+CD57+ cell expansion by flow cytometry. Specimen: sorted CD4+, CD8+, or CD8+CD57+ T cells (not recorded which) from PBMCs. These TCRs come from a human donor with aplastic anemia.

V is TRBV20-1 and J is TRBJ2-1; D tentatively reads TRBD1 or TRBD2 (5 bases each). In germline, CDR1 is DFQATT, CDR2 SNEGSKA (reference sequence). CDR3 length equals 12 residues. The CDR3 nucleotides read TGCAAACTACGGGACCTATACAATGAGCAGTTCTTC. Protein sequence: CKLRDLYNEQFF.

The rearrangement links TRBV7-8 to TRBJ1-2; 7 nucleotides agree with TRBD1. Looked up from germline, CDR1 is SGHVS and CDR2 is FQNEAQ. The CDR3 totals 15 residues. Trimming at V came to 5 bases and at J to 3 bases, leaving 9 bases not matched to a gene. This CDR3 is CASSLLGTEHYGYTF. CDR3 DNA: TGTGCCAGCAGCCTTCTGGGGACAGAGCACTATGGCTACACCTTC.

This clonotype was recorded at least ten times. V usage is TRBV19 and J usage is TRBJ1-1, with 8 bases fitting TRBD1. V lost 6 bases to trimming and J lost 6 bases; unmatched junction nucleotides: 6. This CDR3 spans 13 amino acids. CDR1 is LNHDA and CDR2 is SQIVND in the germline V gene (reference sequence). The CDR3 DNA is TGTGCCAGTAGCGGACAGGGTTATTCTGAAGCTTTCTTT. Translated: CASSGQGYSEAFF.

This clonotype was observed many times. The rearrangement uses TRBV7-9 and TRBJ1-1; D is unresolved. Trimming took 5 bases from V and 1 from J, leaving 17 bases between them. The CDR3 sequence is 16 residues long. Per the germline V gene, CDR1 is SEHNR and CDR2 is FQNEAQ (reference sequence). CDR3 sequence reads: CASSPPPHRTNTEAFF. Here the CDR3 DNA reads TGTGCCAGCAGCCCCCCCCCGCACAGAACGAACACTGAAGCTTTCTTT.

Concerning this clonotype itself: Because the CDR3 is missing its conserved closing phenylalanine or tryptophan, this is likely a read error. V gene TRBV6-2 or TRBV6-3 combines with J gene TRBJ1-1, with unresolved D. CDR1 is MNHEY, CDR2 SVGEGT, per germline. This CDR3 has 13 residues. Trimming shortened V by 6 bases and J by 0 bases, and 8 bases separated the two germline ends. The CDR3 reads CASSTAMNTEAFL. CDR3 DNA: TGTGCCAGCAGCACAGCAATGAACACTGAAGCTTTCCTT.

The rearrangement joins TRBV7-9 to TRBJ2-5; weak D call: TRBD2 (5 bases). The V end lost 1 base, the J end lost 11 bases, and 20 bases lay between the germline ends. Germline CDR1 and CDR2: SEHNR and FQNEAQ (reference sequence). The CDR3 is made up of 15 amino acids. The CDR3 is CASSLVAGSNNEQYF. In DNA form, the CDR3 reads TGTGCCAGCAGCTTAGTGGCGGGCTCGAACAATGAGCAGTACTTC.

Only a few counts were recorded for this clonotype. The chain has TRBV7-9 and TRBJ1-2, with a possible D match to TRBD1 (6 bases). The CDR3 has 14 amino acids. Germline V gene sequence: CDR1 SEHNR, CDR2 FQNEAQ (reference sequence). V was cut by 7 bases and J by 4 bases, with 16 bases left in between. The CDR3 DNA reads TGTGCCAGCAAATCTACTGGGGGCTCCTATGGCTACACCTTC. It encodes CASKSTGGSYGYTF.

This rearrangement joins TRBV5-1 to TRBJ2-7, with a possible D match to TRBD1 (6 bases). The CDR3 sequence is 13 residues long. Germline V gene data show CDR1 as SGHRS and CDR2 as YFSETQ. Deletions cut 0 bases from V and 7 bases from J, with 11 bases between. The CDR3 loop reads CASSLDRALEQYF. CDR3 coding DNA: TGCGCCAGCAGCTTGGACAGGGCTCTTGAGCAGTACTTC.

The chain couples TRBV12-3 or TRBV12-4 to TRBJ1-4, with D maybe TRBD1 (5 bases). With 7 bases removed from V and 6 bases from J, the gap between germline ends came to 12 bases. The CDR3 is made up of 13 amino acids. CDR3 region: CASNRGGDEKLFF. The CDR3 DNA is TGTGCCAGCAACCGGGGAGGGGATGAAAAACTGTTTTTT.

This clonotype was counted a few times. One junction end does not reproduce the germline sequence, and a read error may be involved. The J gene is TRBJ1-3, the V gene TRBV7-9; a possible D gene is TRBD1 (5 bases). The germline CDR1 and CDR2 sequences are SEHNR and FQNEAQ (reference sequence). This CDR3 has 14 amino acids. The CDR3 DNA sequence: TGTGCCAGCAGCTCGGACGGGACTGGAAACGCCATATATTTT. This gives the protein CASSSDGTGNAIYF.

The chain is built from TRBV11-2 and TRBJ1-2; 12 bases are shared with TRBD1. Per the germline V gene, CDR1 is SGHAT and CDR2 is FQNNGV. There are 17 residues in the CDR3. The J segment lost 3 bases and the V segment lost 5 bases, leaving 10 bases of the junction unmatched. CDR3 sequence: CASSVTGTGGADYGYTF. For the CDR3, the DNA is TGTGCCAGCAGCGTTACCGGGACAGGGGGCGCGGACTATGGCTACACCTTC.

This clonotype was seen at least ten times. The chain has TRBV29-1 and TRBJ2-7; D unresolved. The CDR3 has 11 amino acids. Looked up from germline, CDR1 is SQVTM and CDR2 is ANQGSEA. Trimming removed 4 bases at V and 0 bases at J, with 4 bases between. For the CDR3, the DNA is TGCAGCGTTGTTAGCTCCTACGAGCAGTACTTC. Amino acids: CSVVSSYEQYF.

Points on this clonotype: A much larger clonotype is one base distant, so this may be a read error. V usage is TRBV5-1 and J usage is TRBJ2-7, with 7 nucleotides matching TRBD2. CDR3 length: 16 residues. Per germline, CDR1 SGHRS and CDR2 YFSETQ. CDR3 protein: CASSPTRAGASYGQYF. The CDR3 nucleotides are TGCGCCAGCAGCCCAACCCGGGCGGGAGCAAGCTACGGGCAGTACTTC.

This clonotype turned up a few times. CDR3 coding DNA: TGCAGTGCCGCCGGGGGCCAAGAGACCCAGTACTTC. Its translation: CSAAGGQETQYF. V usage is TRBV20-1 and J usage is TRBJ2-5; possibly TRBD2 for D (6 bases). V was shortened by 6 bases and J by 1 base, with 9 bases between the two germline ends. Germline V CDR1 and CDR2: DFQATT, SNEGSKA (reference sequence). The CDR3 consists of 12 residues.

The V gene is TRBV4-2, the J gene TRBJ2-5; TRBD2 agrees at 15 bases. With V trimmed by 5 bases and J by 5 bases, 6 bases remained unmatched. This CDR3 spans 16 amino acids. Germline values: CDR1 LGHNA, CDR2 YNFKEQ. CDR3 region: CASSLGLAGGLETQYF. The CDR3 region has the DNA TGTGCCAGCAGCTTGGGACTAGCGGGAGGTTTGGAGACCCAGTACTTC.

This clonotype was detected ten times or more. At one end, the junction sequence differs from germline, possibly due to a read error. The chain carries TRBV12-3 or TRBV12-4 and TRBJ1-5, with 7 nucleotides matching TRBD1. This CDR3 is built from 14 residues. The chain's CDR3 is CASSLTGENRPQHF. The CDR3 DNA sequence: TGTGCCAGCAGTTTAACAGGGGAGAATCGGCCCCAGCATTTT.

The rearrangement links TRBV5-5 to TRBJ1-2; 7 bases fit TRBD1. V lost 5 bases, J lost 2 bases, and 6 bases stayed unmatched. CDR1 is SGHKS, CDR2 YYEKEE, per germline (reference sequence). The CDR3 sequence is 14 residues long. CDR3 nucleotide sequence: TGTGCCAGCAGGGGTGGACAGGCAAACTATGGCTACACCTTC. This encodes CASRGGQANYGYTF.

Remarks on this clonotype: The junction departs from the called germline gene at one end, perhaps through a read error. V and J are TRBV10-3 and TRBJ1-6, with D unclear. The V gene's germline CDR1 is ENHRY and CDR2 SYGVKD. The length of the CDR3 is 14 residues. The CDR3 bases are TGTGCCAGCAGTTACGCGGGATATAATTCACCCCTCCACTTT. This encodes CASSYAGYNSPLHF.

Concerning this clonotype: Its ends do not fully match the called genes, so a read error is possible. The chain employs TRBV20-1 and TRBJ2-3, with TRBD1 matching over 7 bases. CDR1 is DFQATT, CDR2 SNEGSKA, per germline (reference sequence). The CDR3 runs to 15 residues. In nucleotides, the CDR3 is TGCAGTGCCCCGGACAGGTTCACCCTCACAGGTACGCAGTATTTT. Amino acid sequence: CSAPDRFTLTGTQYF.

The rearrangement uses TRBV15 and TRBJ2-7; D possibly corresponds to TRBD1 (5 bases). Per germline, CDR1 LNHNV and CDR2 YYDKDF (reference sequence). This CDR3 is 13 amino acids long. The V and J ends lost 3 bases and 3 bases respectively, with 9 bases between them. The CDR3 DNA is TGTGCCACCAGCAGGGAAAGGGGCTACGAGCAGTACTTC. It translates to CATSRERGYEQYF.

This clonotype appeared many times. This chain connects TRBV2 to TRBJ1-4; weak D call: TRBD1 (6 bases). Trimming took off 2 bases at V and 7 bases at J, with 11 bases between the two ends. The germline gives CDR1 SNHLY, CDR2 FYNNEI. This CDR3 has 14 amino acids. CDR3 in DNA: TGTGCCAGCAGTGAAAGGGGGGGGGGTGAAAAACTGTTTTTT. This sequence encodes CASSERGGGEKLFF.

This chain links TRBV30 with TRBJ2-7, with 8 bases identical to TRBD2. The CDR3 has 16 amino acids. Losses at the gene ends were 1 base for V and 2 bases for J; bases not matched to a gene: 10. Germline V gene lookup returns CDR1 GTSNPN and CDR2 SVGIG (reference sequence). The CDR3 DNA reads as TGTGCCTGGAGTGCTCCTTCGGGGACTAGACCCTACGAGCAGTACTTC. As protein: CAWSAPSGTRPYEQYF.

The genes are TRBV7-2 and TRBJ1-4; D ambiguous. V lost 7 bases and J 5 bases, leaving 11 bases between the germline ends. The CDR3 contains 13 residues. Looked up from germline, CDR1 is SGHTA and CDR2 is FQGNSA. CDR3 bases: TGTGCCAGCAACCTTGGACGGAATGAAAAACTGTTTTTT. This gives the protein CASNLGRNEKLFF.

This CDR3 reads CASSLGGGPADTGELFF. The CDR3 DNA follows: TGTGCCAGCAGCTTGGGAGGGGGCCCTGCCGACACCGGGGAGCTGTTTTTT. This chain connects TRBV5-4 to TRBJ2-2; 7 bases are a match to TRBD1. J was trimmed by 3 bases and V by 0 bases; bases with no gene match: 8. CDR3 length: 17 residues. Germline V gene sequence: CDR1 SGHNT, CDR2 YYREEE (reference sequence).

Many counts were recorded for this clonotype. V and J are TRBV7-9 and TRBJ2-3; D perhaps matches TRBD1 (5 bases). CDR1 SEHNR and CDR2 FQNEAQ come from the germline V gene (reference sequence). V lost 5 bases and J lost 3, with 9 bases in between. The CDR3 is 13 amino acids. CDR3 bases: TGTGCCAGCAGCCAAAGGACAACAGATACGCAGTATTTT. This codes for CASSQRTTDTQYF. The full variable domain, completed using reference TRBV7-9 and TRBJ2-3, is DTGVSQNPRHKITKRGQNVTFRCDPISEHNRLYWYRQTLGQGPEFLTYFQNEAQLEKSRLLSDRFSAERPKGSFSTLEIQRTEQGDSAMYLCASSQRTTDTQYFGPGTRLTVL.

This clonotype was recorded at least ten times. The chain couples TRBV19 to TRBJ2-7; 11 positions match TRBD1. The CDR3 runs 15 residues. J was trimmed by 3 bases and V by 4 bases; bases with no gene match: 5. Germline V gives CDR1 LNHDA, CDR2 SQIVND (reference sequence). The CDR3 nucleotides read TGTGCCAGTAGTACTCGGGGACAGGGGGTCTACGAGCAGTACTTC. Translating it yields CASSTRGQGVYEQYF.